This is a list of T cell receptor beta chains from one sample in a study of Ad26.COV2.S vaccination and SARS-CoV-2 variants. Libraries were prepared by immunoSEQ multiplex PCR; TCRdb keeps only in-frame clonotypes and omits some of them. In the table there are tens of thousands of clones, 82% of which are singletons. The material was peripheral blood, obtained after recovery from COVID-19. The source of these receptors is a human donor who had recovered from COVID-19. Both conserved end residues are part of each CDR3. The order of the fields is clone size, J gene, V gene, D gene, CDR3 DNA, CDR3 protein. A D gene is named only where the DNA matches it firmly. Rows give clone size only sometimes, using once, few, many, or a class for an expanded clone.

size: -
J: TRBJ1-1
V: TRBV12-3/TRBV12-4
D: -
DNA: TGTGCCAGCGGGACTCAAGCGAACACTGAAGCTTTCTTT
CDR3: CASGTQANTEAFF

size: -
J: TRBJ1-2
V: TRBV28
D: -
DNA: TGTGCCAGCAGTTTGTTGGGACGAGCCTATGGCTACACCTTC
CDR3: CASSLLGRAYGYTF

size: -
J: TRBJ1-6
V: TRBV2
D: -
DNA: TGTGCCATCCGCGCGGCGGATTCGCCTTTTTATAATTCACCCCTCCACTTT
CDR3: CAIRAADSPFYNSPLHF

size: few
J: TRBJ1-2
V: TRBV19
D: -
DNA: TGTGCCAGTAGGAGACCGGAGGGGAATGGCTACACCTTC
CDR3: CASRRPEGNGYTF

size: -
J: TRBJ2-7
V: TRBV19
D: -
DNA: TGTGCCAGTAGTATAGAACGCGGGTTCTCCTACGAGCAGTACTTC
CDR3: CASSIERGFSYEQYF

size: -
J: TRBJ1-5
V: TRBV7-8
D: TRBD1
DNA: TGTGCCAGCAGCCCACCGGGACAGGGGGCGAATCAGCCCCAGCATTTT
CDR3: CASSPPGQGANQPQHF

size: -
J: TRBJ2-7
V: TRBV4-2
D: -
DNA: TGTGCCAGCAGCCCGTCTGGGAACCGATACGAGCAGTACTTC
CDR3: CASSPSGNRYEQYF

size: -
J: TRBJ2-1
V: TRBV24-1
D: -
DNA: TGTGCCACCAGTGACCCAATTAAACAACTGAAGTTCTTC
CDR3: CATSDPIKQLKFF

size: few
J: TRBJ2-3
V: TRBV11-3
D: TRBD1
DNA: TGTGCCAGCAGCGCCCGTAAGGGGGCGGGCACAGATACGCAGTATTTT
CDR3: CASSARKGAGTDTQYF

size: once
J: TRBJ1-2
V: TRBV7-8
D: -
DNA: TGTGCCAGCAGCTTAGATTCAGGGGCAAACTATGGCTACACCTTC
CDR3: CASSLDSGANYGYTF

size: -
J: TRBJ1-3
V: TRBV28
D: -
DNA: TGTGCCAGCAGTTTTAGTACCAACATAAACACCATATATTTT
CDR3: CASSFSTNINTIYF

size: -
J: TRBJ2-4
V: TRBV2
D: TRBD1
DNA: TGTGCCAGCAGTAAACAGGGGGCAAGTAAAGGAGCCAAAAACATTCAGTACTTC
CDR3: CASSKQGASKGAKNIQYF

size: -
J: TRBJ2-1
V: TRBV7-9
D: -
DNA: TGTGCCAGCAGCTTACGAAGCCTCAAGGGGTACAATGAGCAGTTCTTC
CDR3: CASSLRSLKGYNEQFF

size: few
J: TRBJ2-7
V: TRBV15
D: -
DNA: TGTGCCACCAGCAGGGACATTAAGCGGACCGGTTACTTC
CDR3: CATSRDIKRTGYF

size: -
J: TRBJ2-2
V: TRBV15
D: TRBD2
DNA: TGTGCCACCAGCAGCGGGACTAGCGCCTTCACCGGGGAGCTGTTTTTT
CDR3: CATSSGTSAFTGELFF

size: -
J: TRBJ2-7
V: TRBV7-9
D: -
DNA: TGTGCCAGCAGCTTAAGTATCGGTGAGCAGTACTTC
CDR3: CASSLSIGEQYF

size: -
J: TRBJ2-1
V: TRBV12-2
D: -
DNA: TGTGCAAGTCGCTTAGTAGCTTCCCAGACTAGCGGGACCTACAATGAGCAGTTCTTC
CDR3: CASRLVASQTSGTYNEQFF

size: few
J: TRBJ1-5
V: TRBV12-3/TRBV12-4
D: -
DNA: TGTGCCAGCAGTTTGGTAACGGGGGCTCCCCAGCATTTT
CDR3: CASSLVTGAPQHF

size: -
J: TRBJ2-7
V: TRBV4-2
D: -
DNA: TGTGCCAGCAGCCAAGAGGGGTGGTTGGGGCAGGCGGGATCCTACGAGCAGTACTTC
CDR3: CASSQEGWLGQAGSYEQYF

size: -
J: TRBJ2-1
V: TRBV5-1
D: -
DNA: TGCGCCAGCAGCTTGGGTCCGGCGGATGAGCAGTTCTTC
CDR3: CASSLGPADEQFF

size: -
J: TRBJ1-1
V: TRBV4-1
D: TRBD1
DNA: TGCGCCAGCAGCTCGACAGGGGGAGGGACTGAAGCTTTCTTT
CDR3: CASSSTGGGTEAFF

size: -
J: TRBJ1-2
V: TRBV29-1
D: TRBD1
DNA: TGCAGCGTTGCCAGGGGGCCTAACTATGGCTACACCTTC
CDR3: CSVARGPNYGYTF

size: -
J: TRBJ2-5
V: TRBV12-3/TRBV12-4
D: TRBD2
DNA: TGTGCCAGCAGTAAACTAGCGGGAGAGACCCAGTACTTC
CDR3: CASSKLAGETQYF

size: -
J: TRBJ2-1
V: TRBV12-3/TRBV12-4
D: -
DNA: TGTGCCAGCAGTGGGTCAGCCCCGAATGAGCAGTTCTTC
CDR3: CASSGSAPNEQFF

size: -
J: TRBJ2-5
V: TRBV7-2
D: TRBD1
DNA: TGTGCCAGCAGCACGAGGACAGGGAGCGGTGAGACCCAGTACTTC
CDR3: CASSTRTGSGETQYF

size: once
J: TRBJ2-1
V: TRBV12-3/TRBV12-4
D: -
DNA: TGTGCCAGCAGGACCCCGACCCCCAATGAGCAGTTCTTC
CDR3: CASRTPTPNEQFF